These 18 T cell receptor beta chains came from one sample sequenced in a study of radiation and T cells in renal cell carcinoma. Repertoires were generated with immunoSEQ multiplex PCR, while TCRdb's copy carries only in-frame clones and drops some. The repertoire includes about 130,000 clones, approximately 90% of them detected once, and about 5.6% sits in the top ten. Time point indicated: blood 2 weeks post-SBRT. The treatment is: 15 Gy SBRT to primary tumor, nephrectomy 4 weeks later. The specimen was blood, collected from a patient whose treatment included radiotherapy and nephrectomy. These TCRs come from a woman aged 65 to 85 with renal cell carcinoma.

This sequence joins TRBV5-6 and TRBJ1-1, with 7 bases lining up with TRBD1. The V gene's germline CDR1 is SGHDT and CDR2 YYEEEE. V trimming: 3 bases; J trimming: 2 bases; junction bases outside the gene matches: 7. This CDR3 is built from 15 residues. CDR3 region: CASSSLDRLNTEAFF. In DNA form, the CDR3 reads TGTGCCAGCAGCTCCCTGGACAGGCTTAACACTGAAGCTTTCTTT. The full variable domain, in which reference TRBV5-6 and TRBJ1-1 provide the parts outside the CDR3, is DAGVTQSPTHLIKTRGQQVTLRCSPKSGHDTVSWYQQALGQGPQFIFQYYEEEERQRGNFPDRFSGHQFPNYSSELNVNALLLGDSALYLCASSSLDRLNTEAFFGQGTRLTVV.

V usage is TRBV19 and J usage is TRBJ2-7, with a tentative D call TRBD1 (5 bases). V lost 7 bases and J lost 3, with 13 bases in between. CDR3 size: 13 residues. The V gene's germline CDR1 is LNHDA and CDR2 SQIVND (reference sequence). CDR3 sequence (DNA): TGTGCCAGTACCCTAAGGCAGGGCTACGAGCAGTACTTC. Its translation: CASTLRQGYEQYF.

This clone was picked up one time. The gene calls are TRBV9 and TRBJ2-5; tentative D call: TRBD2 (6 bases). The ends were cut back, 2 bases at V and 2 bases at J, with 16 bases in the middle. CDR1 and CDR2 (germline): SGDLS, YYNGEE. The CDR3 runs 16 residues. The CDR3 loop reads CASSVLAGGKQETQYF. DNA of the CDR3: TGTGCCAGCAGCGTCCTAGCTGGAGGGAAGCAAGAGACCCAGTACTTC. The variable domain in full, with the rest retrieved from reference TRBV9 and TRBJ2-5, is DSGVTQTPKHLITATGQRVTLRCSPRSGDLSVYWYQQSLDQGLQFLIQYYNGEERAKGNILERFSAQQFPDLHSELNLSSLELGDSALYFCASSVLAGGKQETQYFGPGTRLLVL.

The V and J genes are TRBV19 and TRBJ2-6; the D gene is possibly TRBD2 (5 bases). Germline values: CDR1 LNHDA, CDR2 SQIVND (reference sequence). Trimming took off 0 bases at V and 6 bases at J, with 15 bases between the two ends. CDR3 length equals 17 residues. For the CDR3, the DNA is TGTGCCAGTAGTATAGATTCCCTAGCAGCTGAGGCCAACGTCCTGACTTTC. This translates into CASSIDSLAAEANVLTF.

V and J are TRBV28 and TRBJ1-2; 7 nucleotides align to TRBD1. CDR3 length: 13 amino acids. Germline CDR1 MDHEN, CDR2 SYDVKM. The J segment lost 6 bases and the V segment lost 6 bases, leaving 7 bases of the junction unmatched. The CDR3 loop reads CASSRDRVDGYTF. CDR3 DNA: TGTGCCAGCAGCCGTGACAGGGTTGATGGCTACACCTTC.

Comments on this clone: The DNA is left out, because the CDR3 cannot be placed on it with certainty; the CDR3 is given as TCRdb lists it. The chain carries TRBV19 and TRBJ2-5; the DNA was not compared with TRBD1, the D call given in the table. 14 amino acids form the CDR3, both terminal residues included. CDR1 is LNHDA, CDR2 SQIVND, per germline (reference sequence). The CDR3 protein is CASTSGQGAETQYF.

The V call is TRBV6-1, the J call TRBJ1-5, with 8 bases lining up with TRBD1. This CDR3 has 14 amino acids. V was clipped by 4 bases and J by 7 bases; unmatched bases: 6. CDR1 is MNHNS and CDR2 is SASEGT in the germline V gene. For the CDR3, the DNA is TGTGCCAGCAGTGCAGGGGGCACTGGGCAGCCCCAGCATTTT. It specifies CASSAGGTGQPQHF.

V and J are TRBV4-1 and TRBJ2-7; 7 nucleotides match TRBD1. V trimming: 3 bases; J trimming: 6 bases; junction bases outside the gene matches: 11. CDR3 size: 15 residues. Germline CDR1 reads MGHRA; CDR2 reads YSYEKL. The CDR3 DNA is TGCGCCAGCAGCCATACACAGGGGCCCCAATCCGAGCAGTACTTC. Residues: CASSHTQGPQSEQYF.

The chain uses TRBV5-1 and TRBJ2-5; D is tentatively TRBD1 or TRBD2 (5 bases each). Between the trimmed V and J ends, which lost 4 bases and 5 bases, there was a span of 15 bases. This CDR3 contains 14 residues. Germline CDR1 SGHRS, CDR2 YFSETQ. CDR3 nucleotides: TGCGCCAGCAGCCAGAGGGGCCGCGGGGAGACCCAGTACTTC. Its protein product is CASSQRGRGETQYF.

In the case of this clone: One end of the junction is discordant with germline, which a read error may explain. This rearrangement joins TRBV7-7 to TRBJ1-3, with D unresolved. CDR1 SSHAT and CDR2 FNYEAQ come from the germline V gene (reference sequence). The CDR3 runs to 15 residues. The CDR3 sequence is CASSRGLSPGNTIYF. The CDR3, as DNA: TGTGCTAGCAGCCGAGGACTGTCCCCTGGAAACACCATATATTTT.

The J gene is TRBJ1-6, the V gene TRBV19; D is perhaps TRBD1 (5 bases). Between the trimmed V and J ends, which lost 9 bases and 0 bases, there was a span of 12 bases. CDR1 LNHDA and CDR2 SQIVND come from the germline V gene (reference sequence). The CDR3 totals 15 residues. CDR3 amino acids: CASSGLSSYNSPLHF. In DNA, the CDR3 is TGTGCCAGCTCAGGGCTCAGCTCCTATAATTCACCCCTCCACTTT. The entire variable domain, with the rest obtained from reference TRBV19 and TRBJ1-6, is as follows: DGGITQSPKYLFRKEGQNVTLSCEQNLNHDAMYWYRQDPGQGLRLIYYSQIVNDFQKGDIAEGYSVSREKKESFPLTVTSAQKNPTAFYLCASSGLSSYNSPLHFGNGTRLTVT.

V and J are TRBV13 and TRBJ2-3; D is ambiguous. The germline V and J ends were trimmed by 1 base and 0 bases, with 8 bases remaining between them. CDR1 is PRHDT, CDR2 FYEKMQ, per germline (reference sequence). The CDR3 is 15 residues long. CDR3 in DNA: TGTGCCAGCAGCTTAGTGCAGATGAGCACAGATACGCAGTATTTT. Amino acids: CASSLVQMSTDTQYF.

The rearrangement links TRBV19 to TRBJ2-1, with a possible D match to TRBD1 (5 bases). Germline CDR1 and CDR2: LNHDA and SQIVND (reference sequence). V was clipped by 2 bases and J by 8 bases, with 13 bases between them. The CDR3 has 14 residues. The CDR3 loop is CASSIWLPGYEQFF. As DNA, the CDR3 is TGTGCCAGTAGTATATGGCTTCCAGGGTATGAGCAGTTCTTC.

The chain uses TRBV6-6 and TRBJ1-3; tentative D call: TRBD1 (6 bases). This CDR3 is 14 amino acids long. Per germline, CDR1 MNHNY and CDR2 SVGAGI (reference sequence). Trimming pared 6 bases from V and 0 bases from J, leaving 9 bases between. As DNA, the CDR3 is TGTGCCAGCAGGACAGGCAGCTCTGGAAACACCATATATTTT. It specifies CASRTGSSGNTIYF.

The rearrangement links TRBV11-3 to TRBJ2-4; 10 positions match TRBD2. Per germline, CDR1 SGHNT and CDR2 YENEEA. The CDR3 loop spans 15 amino acids. V dropped 4 bases and J dropped 5; count of bases not matched to a gene: 5. In DNA form, the CDR3 reads TGTGCCAGCAGCTCGATAGCGGGGGGACAAAACATTCAGTACTTC. Translated: CASSSIAGGQNIQYF.

Comments on this clone: At one of its ends the junction is not consistent with the germline gene, which may arise from a read error. V gene TRBV11-2 combines with J gene TRBJ1-1, with a weak D call TRBD1 (6 bases). Germline loops: CDR1 SGHAT, CDR2 FQNNGV. The length of the CDR3 is 17 residues. In nucleotides, the CDR3 is TGTGCCAGCAGCGAATACATATGGGGGACAATGAACGCTGAAGCTTTCTTT. The encoded protein is CASSEYIWGTMNAEAFF.

V usage is TRBV5-4 and J usage is TRBJ2-4; D unresolved. This CDR3 is 15 amino acids long. Trimming stripped 4 bases from V and 0 bases from J, with 11 bases between. CDR1 and CDR2 from the germline V gene are SGHNT and YYREEE (reference sequence). CDR3 loop: CASSPDIIAKNIQYF. The CDR3 region has the DNA TGTGCCAGCAGCCCCGACATAATAGCCAAAAACATTCAGTACTTC.

By frequency in the sample, this clone is large. CDR3 DNA: TGTGCCAGCAGCTCCCACGATCAGGGGGGCTCTAGTTCACCCCTCCACTTT. Translated: CASSSHDQGGSSSPLHF. The chain employs TRBV7-9 and TRBJ1-6; 7 positions match TRBD1. The length of the CDR3 is 17 residues. The junction had 15 bases not matched to a gene; V was cut back by 4 bases and J by 9 bases. Germline assignment: CDR1 SEHNR and CDR2 FQNEAQ (reference sequence).